Presented here are 8 T cell receptor beta chains from one specimen sequenced in a study of cytomegalovirus exposure and HLA in healthy donors. Researchers ran the PCR with 60 Vbeta and 13 Jbeta primers. The table came from immunoSEQ multiplex PCR; TCRdb's copy has only in-frame clones and leaves some out. This sample yields roughly 90,000 clones, of which 82% are seen a single time; nearly 3.5% belongs to the top ten. The sample consisted of PBMCs. The receptors shown here come from a man aged 25-45 years in good health and CMV-seropositive.

The CDR3 protein is CASSLEPSGRDSYEQYF. As DNA, the CDR3 is TGTGCCAGCAGCTTAGAACCTAGCGGGAGGGATTCGTACGAGCAGTACTTC. The chain couples TRBV7-6 to TRBJ2-7, with TRBD2 matching over 12 bases. V was clipped by 1 base and J by 4 bases; unmatched bases: 8. The CDR3 contains 17 residues. CDR1 and CDR2 (germline): SGHVS, FNYEAQ.

With regard to this clone: A junction end diverges from the germline sequence, so it may reflect a read error. This chain links TRBV9 with TRBJ1-4, with D uncertain. The CDR3 consists of 15 residues. Germline V gene data show CDR1 as SGDLS and CDR2 as YYNGEE. The CDR3 DNA reads as TGTGCCAGCAGCGTAGTATCGACAACGAATGAAAAACTGTTTTTT. Residues: CASSVVSTTNEKLFF.

The chain joins TRBV6-1 to TRBJ2-7, with 9 bases matching TRBD2. Germline assignment: CDR1 MNHNS and CDR2 SASEGT. This CDR3 is 13 amino acids long. V lost 8 bases, J lost 4 bases, and 6 bases stayed unmatched. DNA for the CDR3: TGTGCCAGCGTCGGGCTAGCGGGGTACGAGCAGTACTTC. It encodes CASVGLAGYEQYF.

The chain links TRBV27 to TRBJ2-7; 7 positions match TRBD2. J lost 3 bases, V lost 4 bases, and 9 bases had no gene match. Germline CDR1 is MNHEY and CDR2 is SMNVEV (reference sequence). The CDR3 loop spans 15 amino acids. This chain's CDR3 is CASSSDTGLLYEQYF. In DNA form, the CDR3 reads TGTGCCAGCAGTTCAGACACGGGACTACTCTACGAGCAGTACTTC.

Regarding this clone: Compared with germline, one end of the junction differs, possibly owing to a read error. The gene calls are TRBV13 and TRBJ1-4; D perhaps matches TRBD1 (5 bases). Per the germline V gene, CDR1 is PRHDT and CDR2 is FYEKMQ (reference sequence). CDR3 length: 19 residues. The CDR3 DNA reads as TGTGCCAGCAGCGCCCCCCGGGGGAGTAGTTCGGGCTCTAACGAAAAACTGTTTTTT. Its translation: CASSAPRGSSSGSNEKLFF. Full variable domain (remainder filled in from reference TRBV13 and TRBJ1-4): AAGVIQSPRHLIKEKRETATLKCYPIPRHDTVYWYQQGPGQDPQFLISFYEKMQSDKGSIPDRFSAQQFSDYHSELNMSSLELGDSALYFCASSAPRGSSSGSNEKLFFGSGTQLSVL.

V is TRBV2 and J is TRBJ1-2; tentative D call: TRBD1 (5 bases). V lost 6 bases and J 0 bases, leaving 11 bases between the germline ends. The CDR3 extends over 14 amino acids. CDR1 is SNHLY and CDR2 is FYNNEI in the germline V gene. The CDR3 sequence is CASSRDLANYGYTF. CDR3 coding DNA: TGTGCCAGCAGCCGGGACTTAGCTAACTATGGCTACACCTTC. The full variable domain, with the rest looked up from reference TRBV2 and TRBJ1-2, is EPEVTQTPSHQVTQMGQEVILRCVPISNHLYFYWYRQILGQKVEFLVSFYNNEISEKSEIFDDQFSVERPDGSNFTLKIRSTKLEDSAMYFCASSRDLANYGYTFGSGTRLTVV.

The chain uses TRBV4-1 and TRBJ2-6, with no clear D. Trimming removed 3 bases from V and 0 bases from J, with 15 bases in between. The CDR3 totals 18 residues. Germline-derived CDR1 and CDR2 are MGHRA and YSYEKL. CDR3 DNA: TGCGCCAGCAGCCACCACCCTCCAGGTTACTCTGGGGCCAACGTCCTGACTTTC. Protein: CASSHHPPGYSGANVLTF.

V is TRBV28 and J is TRBJ2-5, with TRBD1 matching over 9 bases. The assigned J gene may be wrong: the sequence end matches TRBJ2-7 better. This CDR3 has 15 amino acids. CDR1 and CDR2 (germline): MDHEN, SYDVKM. DNA for the CDR3: TGTGCCAGCAGAAGACAGGGGGTCGGCTCCTACGAGCAGTACTTC. Translating gives CASRRQGVGSYEQYF.